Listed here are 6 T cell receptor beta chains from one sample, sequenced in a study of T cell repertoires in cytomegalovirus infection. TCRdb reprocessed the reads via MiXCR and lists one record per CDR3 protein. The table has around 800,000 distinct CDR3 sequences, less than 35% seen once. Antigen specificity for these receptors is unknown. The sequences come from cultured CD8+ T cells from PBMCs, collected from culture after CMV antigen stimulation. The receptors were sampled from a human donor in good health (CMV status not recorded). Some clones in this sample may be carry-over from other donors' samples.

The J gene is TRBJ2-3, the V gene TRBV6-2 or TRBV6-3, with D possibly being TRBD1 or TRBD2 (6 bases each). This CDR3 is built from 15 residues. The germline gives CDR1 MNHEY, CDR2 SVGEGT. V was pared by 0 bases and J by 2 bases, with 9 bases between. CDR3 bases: TGTGCCAGCAGTTACTCGAGGGGGGCCACAGATACGCAGTATTTT. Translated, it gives CASSYSRGATDTQYF.

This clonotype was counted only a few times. CDR3 coding DNA: TGTGCCAGCGGCTCACGACAGGGGGCCTACGAGCAGTACGTC. This translates into CASGSRQGAYEQYV. The V and J genes are TRBV12-3 or TRBV12-4 and TRBJ2-7; 9 nucleotides align to TRBD1. The trim removed 8 bases at V and 2 bases at J, leaving 7 bases unmatched. CDR3 length: 14 amino acids.

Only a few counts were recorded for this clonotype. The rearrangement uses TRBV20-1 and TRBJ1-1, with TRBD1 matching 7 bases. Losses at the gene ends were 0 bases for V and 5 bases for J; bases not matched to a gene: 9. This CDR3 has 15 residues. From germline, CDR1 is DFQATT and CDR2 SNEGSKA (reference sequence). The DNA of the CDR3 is TGCAGTGCTAGAGATCGGAAGGGGGCACCTACTGAAGCTTTCTTT. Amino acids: CSARDRKGAPTEAFF.

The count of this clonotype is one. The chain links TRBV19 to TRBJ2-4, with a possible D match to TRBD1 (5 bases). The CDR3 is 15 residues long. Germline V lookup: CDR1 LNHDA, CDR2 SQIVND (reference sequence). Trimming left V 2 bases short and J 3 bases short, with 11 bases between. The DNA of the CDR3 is TGTGCCAGTAGTATATTAGGGGTAGTCAAAAACATTCAGTACTTC. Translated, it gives CASSILGVVKNIQYF.

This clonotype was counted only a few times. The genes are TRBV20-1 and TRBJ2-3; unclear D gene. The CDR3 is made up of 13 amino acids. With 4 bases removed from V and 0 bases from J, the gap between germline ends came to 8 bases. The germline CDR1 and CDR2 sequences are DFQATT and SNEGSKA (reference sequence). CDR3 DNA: TGCAGTGCTACTGAAACTAGCACAGATACGCAGTATTTT. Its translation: CSATETSTDTQYF.

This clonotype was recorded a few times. CDR3 sequence: CASSLSRTGYGQPQHF. The CDR3 DNA is TGTGCCAGCAGTTTATCGAGGACAGGGTACGGTCAGCCCCAGCATTTT. The chain links TRBV27 to TRBJ1-5; 8 bases line up with TRBD1. J was trimmed by 6 bases and V by 0 bases; bases with no gene match: 7. Looked up from germline, CDR1 is MNHEY and CDR2 is SMNVEV (reference sequence). The CDR3 consists of 16 residues.